This T cell receptor beta chain came from a study of shared clonotypes between healthy human individuals. The assay was immunoSEQ multiplex PCR, and TCRdb's table has in-frame clones only and misses some. The sample lists 980,000 or so clones; about 80% were seen once. Trimming cost V 6 bases and J 4 bases; bases outside gene matches: 11. The CDR3 has 15 residues. CDR1 is SNHLY and CDR2 is FYNNEI in the germline V gene. This clone was recorded a few times. This sequence was found in a man aged 18-30 years in good health. The rearrangement uses TRBV2 and TRBJ2-7, with 8 bases matching TRBD2. The source material was memory CD4+ T cells sorted from blood. Subset described: CD45RA-negative fraction. The CDR3 DNA is TGTGCCAGCAGCGAACGGTCGGGGGGGTTTTACGAGCAGTACTTC. It translates to CASSERSGGFYEQYF.